The 4 T cell receptor beta chains given below trace back to one sample, sequenced in a study of Graves' ophthalmopathy and Graves' hyperthyroidism. As the template, RNA transcripts were used to amplify TCR beta CDR3 regions. Second-round multiplex PCR followed a first-round RT-PCR using HTBI primers. In TCRdb, the multiplex PCR reads were re-called with MiXCR into one record per CDR3 protein. The top ten clones hold 1.5% to 2% of a sample with a few hundred thousand distinct CDR3 sequences, about a sixth of them seen once. The sample taken for sequencing was peripheral blood. These receptors were taken from a woman between 18 and 29 years old with Graves' ophthalmopathy.

The sample holds one count of this clonotype. The chain recombines TRBV3-1 with TRBJ2-7; D gene unclear. CDR3 length equals 15 residues. Per the germline V gene, CDR1 is LGHDT and CDR2 is YNNKEL (reference sequence). Trimming stripped 4 bases from V and 5 bases from J, with 18 bases between. Here the CDR3 reads CASSRPQAGRHEQYF. The DNA of the CDR3 is TGTGCCAGCAGCCGCCCTCAGGCAGGTAGACACGAGCAGTACTTC.

The table lists this clonotype with many counts. The gene calls are TRBV12-3 or TRBV12-4 and TRBJ1-1; a weak D match, TRBD1 (5 bases). V was clipped by 8 bases and J by 0 bases, with 16 bases between them. The CDR3 sequence is 15 residues long. Here the CDR3 reads CASLLGPLMNTEAFF. The CDR3 nucleotides are TGTGCCAGCCTCCTGGGACCACTGATGAACACTGAAGCTTTCTTT.

This clonotype was found many times. The chain is built from TRBV5-1 and TRBJ1-6; no clear D gene. The ends were cut back, 2 bases at V and 7 bases at J, with 10 bases in the middle. This CDR3 comprises 14 residues. Germline loops: CDR1 SGHRS, CDR2 YFSETQ. CDR3 DNA sequence: TGCGCCAGCAGCTTCGGACCGCTAAATTCACCCCTCCACTTT. Its protein is CASSFGPLNSPLHF.

The table lists this clonotype with many counts. The chain has TRBV12-3 or TRBV12-4 and TRBJ1-1; possibly TRBD1 for D (5 bases). V was shortened by 3 bases and J by 0 bases, with 11 bases between the two germline ends. The length of the CDR3 is 15 residues. Here the CDR3 DNA reads TGTGCCAGCAGTTTCAGTGTGGGGCTGAACACTGAAGCTTTCTTT. Encoded protein: CASSFSVGLNTEAFF.